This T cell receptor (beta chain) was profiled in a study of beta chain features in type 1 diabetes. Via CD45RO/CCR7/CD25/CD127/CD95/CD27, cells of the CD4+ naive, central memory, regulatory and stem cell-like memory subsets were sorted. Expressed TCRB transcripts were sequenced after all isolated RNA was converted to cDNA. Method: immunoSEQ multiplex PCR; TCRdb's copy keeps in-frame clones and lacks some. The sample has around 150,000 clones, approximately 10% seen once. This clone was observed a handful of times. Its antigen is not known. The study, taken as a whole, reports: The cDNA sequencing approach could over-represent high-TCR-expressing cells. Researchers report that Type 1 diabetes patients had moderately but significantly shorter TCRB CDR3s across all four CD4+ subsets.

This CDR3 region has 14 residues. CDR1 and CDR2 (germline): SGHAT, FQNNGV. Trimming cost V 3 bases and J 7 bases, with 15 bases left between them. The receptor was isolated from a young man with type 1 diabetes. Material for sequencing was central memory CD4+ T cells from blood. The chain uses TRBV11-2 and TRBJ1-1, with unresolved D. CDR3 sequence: CASSLSGSRVEAFF. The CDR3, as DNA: TGTGCCAGCAGCTTGTCGGGGAGTAGAGTTGAAGCTTTCTTT.